A single sample gave rise to the 22 T cell receptor beta chains below, sequenced in a study of OX40 agonist ivuxolimab in advanced cancers. Produced via immunoSEQ multiplex PCR; TCRdb's table is partial and in-frame only. The sample lists 77,000 or so clones, just under 95% occurring once. Sequenced material: CD4+ or CD8+ T cells sorted from blood, taken in a trial of the OX40 agonist ivuxolimab. The source is an adult with an advanced solid tumor such as melanoma, head and neck, liver or kidney cancer.

The chain uses TRBV28 and TRBJ2-7; TRBD2 aligns across 8 bases. With 7 bases clipped from V and 3 bases from J, the junction kept 5 bases outside the gene matches. CDR3 size: 13 residues. Germline values: CDR1 MDHEN, CDR2 SYDVKM. The chain's CDR3 is CASTGGALYEQYF. In DNA form, the CDR3 reads TGTGCCAGCACGGGGGGGGCCCTCTACGAGCAGTACTTC.

V usage is TRBV28 and J usage is TRBJ1-2, with a tentative D call TRBD1 (6 bases). V was pared by 3 bases and J by 4 bases, with 9 bases between. Germline V gives CDR1 MDHEN, CDR2 SYDVKM. CDR3 length: 13 amino acids. CDR3 protein: CASSLQGLYGYTF. In DNA form, the CDR3 reads TGTGCCAGCAGTTTGCAGGGGCTCTATGGCTACACCTTC.

J is TRBJ1-2 and V is TRBV6-1, with D hard to call. Germline V gene lookup returns CDR1 MNHNS and CDR2 SASEGT. V dropped 7 bases and J dropped 3 bases, with 6 bases sitting between them. The CDR3 has 11 amino acids. CDR3 region: CASNMDYGYTF. For the CDR3, the DNA is TGTGCCAGCAACATGGACTATGGCTACACCTTC.

The chain carries TRBV6-6 and TRBJ2-1, with D hard to call. Trimming cost V 4 bases and J 4 bases, with 5 bases left between them. The length of the CDR3 is 12 residues. Per the germline V gene, CDR1 is MNHNY and CDR2 is SVGAGI (reference sequence). The CDR3 DNA is TGTGCCAGCAGTTGGGGTTACAATGAGCAGTTCTTC. Its translation is CASSWGYNEQFF.

The J gene is TRBJ2-2, the V gene TRBV9, with D unclear. Germline V gene sequence: CDR1 SGDLS, CDR2 YYNGEE. Trimming cost V 2 bases and J 2 bases, with 4 bases left between them. CDR3 length: 13 residues. This chain's CDR3 is CASSVSNTGELFF. The CDR3 DNA reads as TGTGCCAGCAGCGTTAGCAACACCGGGGAGCTGTTTTTT. The whole variable domain, filled in from reference TRBV9 and TRBJ2-2, reads DSGVTQTPKHLITATGQRVTLRCSPRSGDLSVYWYQQSLDQGLQFLIQYYNGEERAKGNILERFSAQQFPDLHSELNLSSLELGDSALYFCASSVSNTGELFFGEGSRLTVL.

The chain is built from TRBV7-8 and TRBJ2-2, with 11 bases that match TRBD1. Germline V gives CDR1 SGHVS, CDR2 FQNEAQ. Trimming at V came to 5 bases and at J to 5 bases, leaving 4 bases not matched to a gene. The CDR3 is made up of 15 amino acids. Written as DNA, the CDR3 is TGTGCCAGCAGCCGGACAGGGGGCGTTACCGGGGAGCTGTTTTTT. Protein: CASSRTGGVTGELFF.

This sequence joins TRBV7-8 and TRBJ2-4, with a tentative D call TRBD1 (6 bases). The V end lost 2 bases, the J end lost 9 bases, and 11 bases lay between the germline ends. Germline assignment: CDR1 SGHVS and CDR2 FQNEAQ. The CDR3 is 13 amino acids. The CDR3: CASSLYQGTIQYF. CDR3 nucleotide sequence: TGTGCCAGCAGCTTATACCAGGGGACCATTCAGTACTTC.

This chain links TRBV27 with TRBJ2-1, with a weak D call TRBD2 (6 bases). Trimming took 1 base from V and 5 from J, leaving 18 bases between them. The CDR3 extends over 17 amino acids. Germline values: CDR1 MNHEY, CDR2 SMNVEV (reference sequence). In nucleotides, the CDR3 is TGTGCCAGCAGTTTATGGCCAGGTAGCGGTTTTGACAATGAGCAGTTCTTC. Its translation: CASSLWPGSGFDNEQFF.

V is TRBV27 and J is TRBJ2-5, with 11 bases aligning to TRBD2. This CDR3 is built from 14 residues. Germline V lookup: CDR1 MNHEY, CDR2 SMNVEV (reference sequence). Trimming cost V 3 bases and J 3 bases; bases outside gene matches: 0. CDR3 in DNA: TGTGCCAGCAGTTTTAGCGGGGGGGAAGAGACCCAGTACTTC. Translating it yields CASSFSGGEETQYF.

This clone showed up just once. V is TRBV28 and J is TRBJ2-5, with D perhaps TRBD2 (5 bases). V was shortened by 6 bases and J by 4 bases, with 18 bases between the two germline ends. CDR1 MDHEN and CDR2 SYDVKM come from the germline V gene. CDR3 length: 15 residues. The CDR3 here is CASRGRGFGGETQYF. CDR3 nucleotides: TGTGCCAGCAGGGGTCGGGGATTTGGAGGAGAGACCCAGTACTTC.

V gene TRBV7-9 combines with J gene TRBJ1-4, with D uncertain. The CDR3 has 14 amino acids. Looked up from germline, CDR1 is SEHNR and CDR2 is FQNEAQ (reference sequence). Trimming shortened V by 2 bases and J by 0 bases, and 4 bases separated the two germline ends. The CDR3: CASSLITTNEKLFF. The DNA for the CDR3 is TGTGCCAGCAGCTTAATCACAACTAATGAAAAACTGTTTTTT.

The gene calls are TRBV11-2 and TRBJ2-1; 11 positions match TRBD1. The length of the CDR3 is 16 residues. V was clipped by 5 bases and J by 2 bases; unmatched bases: 5. Germline loops: CDR1 SGHAT, CDR2 FQNNGV. CDR3 region: CASSPLGQGAYNEQFF. The DNA for the CDR3 is TGTGCCAGCAGCCCACTGGGACAGGGGGCCTACAATGAGCAGTTCTTC.

The V call is TRBV10-3, the J call TRBJ2-5; D call uncertain. The J call may be faulty, since TRBJ2-7 better matches the DNA end. The germline V gene has CDR1 ENHRY and CDR2 SYGVKD. The CDR3 loop spans 11 amino acids. CDR3 sequence reads: CASSDIYEQYF. DNA for the CDR3: TGTGCCAGCAGCGACATTTACGAGCAGTACTTC.

The chain couples TRBV2 to TRBJ2-7; D perhaps matches TRBD1 (5 bases). The CDR3 has 14 amino acids. Between the trimmed V and J ends, which lost 6 bases and 3 bases, there was a span of 15 bases. Germline V gene lookup returns CDR1 SNHLY and CDR2 FYNNEI. The CDR3 DNA reads as TGTGCCAGCAGCCCCCTGACAGAATTCTACGAGCAGTACTTC. Protein product: CASSPLTEFYEQYF. Full variable domain (rest looked up from reference TRBV2 and TRBJ2-7): EPEVTQTPSHQVTQMGQEVILRCVPISNHLYFYWYRQILGQKVEFLVSFYNNEISEKSEIFDDQFSVERPDGSNFTLKIRSTKLEDSAMYFCASSPLTEFYEQYFGPGTRLTVT.

The CDR3 protein is CASSEGTGNYEQYF. CDR3 bases: TGCGCCAGCAGTGAGGGGACAGGCAACTACGAGCAGTACTTC. The chain recombines TRBV10-1 with TRBJ2-7, with 8 positions matching TRBD1. J gave up 3 bases and V 2 bases, and 3 bases lay outside the gene matches. CDR1 is WNHNN and CDR2 is SYGVQD in the germline V gene (reference sequence). This CDR3 comprises 14 residues.

This clone showed up just a few times. The genes are TRBV9 and TRBJ2-3; D is uncertain. Germline CDR1 is SGDLS and CDR2 is YYNGEE. Trimming left V 1 base short and J 0 bases short, with 9 bases between. The CDR3 totals 15 residues. For the CDR3, the DNA is TGTGCCAGCAGCGTATGGGCTATCAGCACAGATACGCAGTATTTT. Amino acids: CASSVWAISTDTQYF.

The chain combines TRBV5-1 with TRBJ2-5; TRBD2 agrees at 9 bases. Germline loops: CDR1 SGHRS, CDR2 YFSETQ. V shed 2 bases and J 4 bases; nucleotides not matched to a gene: 3. CDR3 length: 14 residues. The CDR3 here is CASSLGTSSETQYF. The CDR3 nucleotides are TGCGCCAGCAGCTTAGGGACTAGCTCAGAGACCCAGTACTTC.

The chain joins TRBV30 to TRBJ1-5; D ambiguous. V gave up 2 bases and J gave up 9 bases, with 8 bases separating them. This CDR3 contains 11 residues. CDR1 and CDR2 (germline): GTSNPN, SVGIG (reference sequence). The CDR3 DNA reads as TGTGCCTGGAGTAACAGAGGGCCCCAGCATTTT. Translated: CAWSNRGPQHF.

The rearrangement uses TRBV9 and TRBJ2-1; TRBD2 matches 12 bases. CDR1 is SGDLS, CDR2 YYNGEE, per germline. This CDR3 spans 14 amino acids. The ends lost 2 bases at V and 7 bases at J; junction bases unmatched: 1. CDR3 protein: CASSVGTSGNEQFF. The CDR3 DNA follows: TGTGCCAGCAGCGTTGGGACTAGCGGGAATGAGCAGTTCTTC.

This chain joins TRBV28 and TRBJ2-1, with 11 bases identical to TRBD2. Looked up from germline, CDR1 is MDHEN and CDR2 is SYDVKM. The V and J ends lost 5 bases and 9 bases, in that order; junction bases with no gene match: 6. CDR3 length: 14 amino acids. Written as DNA, the CDR3 is TGTGCCAGCAGTACTAGCGGGGGTCGGGGTGAGCAGTTCTTC. This gives the protein CASSTSGGRGEQFF.

The rearrangement links TRBV30 to TRBJ1-6, with a weak D call TRBD1 (5 bases). The CDR3 spans 18 residues. Germline V gene lookup returns CDR1 GTSNPN and CDR2 SVGIG (reference sequence). V was shortened by 6 bases and J by 1 base, with 22 bases between the two germline ends. CDR3: CACPHGAGPGSYNSPLHF. Written as DNA, the CDR3 is TGTGCCTGTCCTCATGGGGCAGGGCCGGGGTCCTATAATTCACCCCTCCACTTT.

The chain uses TRBV19 and TRBJ2-6; perhaps TRBD1 as D (5 bases). This CDR3 is built from 19 residues. Per the germline V gene, CDR1 is LNHDA and CDR2 is SQIVND (reference sequence). The V end was cut by 3 bases, the J end by 4 bases, with 22 bases between. CDR3: CASSIMKGSLGWGANVLTF. CDR3 in DNA: TGTGCCAGTAGTATTATGAAGGGGTCTTTAGGTTGGGGGGCCAACGTCCTGACTTTC.